Below, 11 T cell receptor beta chains from the same sample are listed, as sequenced in a study of T cell repertoires in ileal Crohn's disease. Produced via immunoSEQ multiplex PCR; TCRdb's table is partial and in-frame only. The table lists about 9,000 clones, around 80% of them singletons. As for time point: neoterminal ileum biopsy at postoperative endoscopy, about 6 months after surgery. Source material: ileal tissue. The source is an adult with Crohn's disease.

The chain employs TRBV6-5 and TRBJ1-2; D unresolved. The CDR3 loop spans 13 amino acids. Germline V CDR1 and CDR2: MNHEY, SVGAGI. V was shortened by 5 bases and J by 1 base, with 8 bases between the two germline ends. The CDR3 reads CASSGLFNYGYTF. As DNA, the CDR3 is TGTGCCAGCAGTGGGCTTTTTAACTATGGCTACACCTTC.

Notes on this clone: Other nucleotide sequences from this sample produce the same CDR3. The chain is built from TRBV5-1 and TRBJ1-1; 7 nucleotides agree with TRBD1. Trimming cost V 4 bases and J 8 bases; bases outside gene matches: 5. The V gene's germline CDR1 is SGHRS and CDR2 YFSETQ. CDR3 length: 12 residues. The CDR3 loop reads CASSPGTVEAFF. The CDR3 nucleotides read TGCGCCAGCAGCCCGGGGACAGTAGAAGCTTTCTTT.

This clone was seen a few times. The chain uses TRBV6-6 and TRBJ1-1, with TRBD1 identical over 7 bases. CDR1 is MNHNY and CDR2 is SVGAGI in the germline V gene (reference sequence). Trimming took 0 bases from V and 6 from J; bases not matched to a gene: 4. This CDR3 contains 14 residues. The CDR3 coding sequence is TGTGCCAGCAGTTACTCTAGACAGGGCGCTGAAGCTTTCTTT. This sequence encodes CASSYSRQGAEAFF.

The chain joins TRBV5-4 to TRBJ1-1; maybe TRBD1 (5 bases). The germline CDR1 and CDR2 sequences are SGHNT and YYREEE (reference sequence). V lost 3 bases, J lost 4 bases, and 13 bases lay in between. The CDR3 runs to 14 residues. The CDR3 DNA is TGTGCCAGCAGCTCCTCGGGGGGACGCACTGAAGCTTTCTTT. This codes for CASSSSGGRTEAFF.

The chain combines TRBV7-2 with TRBJ2-7; 7 nucleotides agree with TRBD2. The V segment lost 0 bases and the J segment 1 base; nucleotides outside the gene matches: 9. This CDR3 spans 17 amino acids. Per germline, CDR1 SGHTA and CDR2 FQGNSA. In DNA, the CDR3 is TGTGCCAGCAGCTTAGCTAGAGGGACTACCACTTCCTACGAGCAGTACTTC. Its protein product is CASSLARGTTTSYEQYF.

The chain combines TRBV7-2 with TRBJ2-1; 9 positions match TRBD2. Germline CDR1 is SGHTA and CDR2 is FQGNSA. V trimming: 5 bases; J trimming: 5 bases; junction bases outside the gene matches: 4. The CDR3 covers 14 residues. CDR3 in DNA: TGTGCCAGCAGCCGCGCGGGGGGGCACAATGAGCAGTTCTTC. Protein product: CASSRAGGHNEQFF.

Here the CDR3 reads CASSLPPGNQPQHF. The CDR3 nucleotides read TGTGCCAGCTCACTCCCACCGGGCAATCAGCCCCAGCATTTT. V gene TRBV18 combines with J gene TRBJ1-5; D unresolved. Germline V gene sequence: CDR1 KGHSH, CDR2 LQKENI. The CDR3 sequence is 14 residues long. Trimming stripped 4 bases from V and 2 bases from J, with 9 bases between. Full variable domain (remainder filled in from reference TRBV18 and TRBJ1-5): NAGVMQNPRHLVRRRGQEARLRCSPMKGHSHVYWYRQLPEEGLKFMVYLQKENIIDESGMPKERFSAEFPKEGPSILRIQQVVRGDSAAYFCASSLPPGNQPQHFGDGTRLSIL.

This clone has only a few counts. The V call is TRBV10-3, the J call TRBJ1-5; 9 bases match TRBD1. Looked up from germline, CDR1 is ENHRY and CDR2 is SYGVKD. With 5 bases clipped from V and 6 bases from J, the junction kept 5 bases outside the gene matches. The CDR3 runs to 14 residues. The CDR3 protein is CAISKQGAGQPQHF. CDR3 coding DNA: TGTGCCATCAGTAAACAGGGGGCGGGTCAGCCCCAGCATTTT.

In its sample, this clone was seen once. This chain connects TRBV6-5 to TRBJ1-1; perhaps TRBD1 as D (6 bases). Trimming shortened V by 4 bases and J by 1 base, and 13 bases separated the two germline ends. The CDR3 is 15 amino acids. CDR1 and CDR2 (germline): MNHEY, SVGAGI. CDR3 protein: CASSLRGGGNTEAFF. The CDR3 DNA sequence: TGTGCCAGCAGTTTAAGGGGGGGAGGGAACACTGAAGCTTTCTTT.

DNA for the CDR3: TGTGCCAGCAGTCGAGGGCATGGCTACACCTTC. Its translation: CASSRGHGYTF. The chain links TRBV28 to TRBJ1-2; no reliable D call. Germline-derived CDR1 and CDR2 are MDHEN and SYDVKM. V was shortened by 5 bases and J by 6 bases, with 7 bases between the two germline ends. The CDR3 extends over 11 amino acids.

The chain uses TRBV7-9 and TRBJ2-2; no clear D gene. The germline CDR1 and CDR2 sequences are SEHNR and FQNEAQ (reference sequence). Trimming pared 3 bases from V and 1 base from J, leaving 12 bases between. This CDR3 region has 16 residues. CDR3 in amino acids: CASSLKSLMNTGELFF. The CDR3 nucleotides read TGTGCCAGCAGCTTGAAGAGTCTGATGAACACCGGGGAGCTGTTTTTT.